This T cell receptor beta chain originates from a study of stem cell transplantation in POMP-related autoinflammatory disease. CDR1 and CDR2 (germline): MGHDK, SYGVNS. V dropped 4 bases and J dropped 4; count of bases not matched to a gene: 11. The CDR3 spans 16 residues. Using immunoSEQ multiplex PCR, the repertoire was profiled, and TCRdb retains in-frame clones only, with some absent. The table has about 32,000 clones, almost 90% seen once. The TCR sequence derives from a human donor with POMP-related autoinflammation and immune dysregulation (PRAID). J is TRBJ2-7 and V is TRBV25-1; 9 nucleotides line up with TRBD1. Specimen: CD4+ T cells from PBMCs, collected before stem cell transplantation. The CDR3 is CASSGTSGTGRYEQYF. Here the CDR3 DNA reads TGTGCCAGCAGTGGTACCTCCGGGACAGGGAGGTACGAGCAGTACTTC.